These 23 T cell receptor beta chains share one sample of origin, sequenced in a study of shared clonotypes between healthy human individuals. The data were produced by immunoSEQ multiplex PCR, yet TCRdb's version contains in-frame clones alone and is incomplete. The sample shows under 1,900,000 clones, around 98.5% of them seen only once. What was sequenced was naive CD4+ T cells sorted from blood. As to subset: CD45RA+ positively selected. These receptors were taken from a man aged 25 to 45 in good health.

The CDR3 nucleotides read TGTGCCAGCAGCGAAGGGACAGCGATCAATCAGCCCCAGCATTTT. It codes for CASSEGTAINQPQHF. This chain joins TRBV28 and TRBJ1-5, with 7 bases aligning to TRBD1. Germline CDR1 and CDR2: MDHEN and SYDVKM. The V gene end was trimmed by 6 bases and the J gene end by 3 bases; junction bases not matched to a gene: 8. The CDR3 loop spans 15 amino acids.

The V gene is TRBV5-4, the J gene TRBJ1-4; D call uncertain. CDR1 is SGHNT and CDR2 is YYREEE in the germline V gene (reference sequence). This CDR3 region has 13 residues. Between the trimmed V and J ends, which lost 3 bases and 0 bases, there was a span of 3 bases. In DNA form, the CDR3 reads TGTGCCAGCAGCTCGGCAACTAATGAAAAACTGTTTTTT. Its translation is CASSSATNEKLFF.

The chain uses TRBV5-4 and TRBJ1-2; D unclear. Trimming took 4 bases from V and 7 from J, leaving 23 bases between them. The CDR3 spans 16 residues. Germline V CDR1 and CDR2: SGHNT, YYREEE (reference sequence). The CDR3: CASSQQKSGVSRGYTF. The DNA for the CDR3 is TGTGCCAGCAGCCAACAAAAGTCTGGGGTTAGTCGTGGCTACACCTTC.

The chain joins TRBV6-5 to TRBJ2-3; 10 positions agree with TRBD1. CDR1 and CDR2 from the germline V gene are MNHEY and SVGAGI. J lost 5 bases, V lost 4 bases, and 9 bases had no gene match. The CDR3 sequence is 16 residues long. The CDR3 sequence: CASSLTGGAPVDTQYF. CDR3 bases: TGTGCCAGCAGTTTGACAGGGGGCGCCCCCGTAGATACGCAGTATTTT.

The CDR3: CASSSYPKRRREEETQYF. DNA of the CDR3: TGTGCCAGCAGCTCGTACCCTAAGCGGAGGAGGGAAGAAGAGACCCAGTACTTC. This chain links TRBV7-9 with TRBJ2-5; maybe TRBD2 (6 bases). From germline, CDR1 is SEHNR and CDR2 FQNEAQ (reference sequence). V was shortened by 4 bases and J by 3 bases, with 24 bases between the two germline ends. The CDR3 spans 18 residues. Combining the CDR3 with reference TRBV7-9 and TRBJ2-5 gives the whole variable domain DTGVSQNPRHKITKRGQNVTFRCDPISEHNRLYWYRQTLGQGPEFLTYFQNEAQLEKSRLLSDRFSAERPKGSFSTLEIQRTEQGDSAMYLCASSSYPKRRREEETQYFGPGTRLLVL.

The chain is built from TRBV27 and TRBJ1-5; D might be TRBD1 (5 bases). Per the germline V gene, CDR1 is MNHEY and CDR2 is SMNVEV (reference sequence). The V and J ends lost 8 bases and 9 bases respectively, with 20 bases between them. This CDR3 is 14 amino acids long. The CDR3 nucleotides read TGTGCCAGCGCCCCTCGGGGCTCTAGTTCGCCCCAGCATTTT. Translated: CASAPRGSSSPQHF.

The CDR3 sequence: CASSLAGTQVYNEQFF. CDR3 nucleotide sequence: TGTGCCAGCAGCTTGGCCGGGACCCAAGTTTACAATGAGCAGTTCTTC. V is TRBV5-6 and J is TRBJ2-1; D is possibly TRBD1 or TRBD2 (5 bases each). This CDR3 has 16 amino acids. Looked up from germline, CDR1 is SGHDT and CDR2 is YYEEEE. Trimming cost V 0 bases and J 4 bases, with 14 bases left between them.

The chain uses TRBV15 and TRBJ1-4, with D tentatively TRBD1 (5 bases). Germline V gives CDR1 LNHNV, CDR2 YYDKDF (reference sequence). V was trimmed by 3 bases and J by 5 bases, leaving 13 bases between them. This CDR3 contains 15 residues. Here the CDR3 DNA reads TGTGCCACCAGCAGGGACAAAGTCAGCAATGAAAAACTGTTTTTT. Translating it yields CATSRDKVSNEKLFF. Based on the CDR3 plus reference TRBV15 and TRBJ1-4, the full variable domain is DAMVIQNPRYQVTQFGKPVTLSCSQTLNHNVMYWYQQKSSQAPKLLFHYYDKDFNNEADTPDNFQSRRPNTSFCFLDIRSPGLGDTAMYLCATSRDKVSNEKLFFGSGTQLSVL.

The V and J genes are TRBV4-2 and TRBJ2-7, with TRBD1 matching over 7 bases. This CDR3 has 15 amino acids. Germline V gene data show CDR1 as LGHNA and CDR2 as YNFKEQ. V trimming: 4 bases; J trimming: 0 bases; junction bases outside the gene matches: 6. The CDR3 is CASSLEQGSSYEQYF. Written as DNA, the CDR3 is TGTGCCAGCAGCCTGGAACAGGGGAGCTCCTACGAGCAGTACTTC.

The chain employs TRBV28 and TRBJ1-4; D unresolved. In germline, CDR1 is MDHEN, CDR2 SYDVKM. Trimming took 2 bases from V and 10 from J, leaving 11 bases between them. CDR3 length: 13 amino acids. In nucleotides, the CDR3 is TGTGCCAGCAGTTTAAAAGGGATGAGAAAACTGTTTTTT. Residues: CASSLKGMRKLFF.

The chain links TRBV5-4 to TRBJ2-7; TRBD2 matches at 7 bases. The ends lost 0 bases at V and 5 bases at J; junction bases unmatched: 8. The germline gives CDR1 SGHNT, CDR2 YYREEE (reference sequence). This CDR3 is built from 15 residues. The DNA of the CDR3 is TGTGCCAGCAGCTTGGCCGGGAGGCAGCCCCACGAGCAGTACTTC. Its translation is CASSLAGRQPHEQYF.

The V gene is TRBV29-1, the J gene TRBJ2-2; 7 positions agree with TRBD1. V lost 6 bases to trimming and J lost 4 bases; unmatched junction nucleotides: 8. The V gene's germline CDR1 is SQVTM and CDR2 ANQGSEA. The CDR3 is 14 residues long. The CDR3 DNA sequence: TGCAGCGTCGCCAGGGACAGAGCCACCGGGGAGCTGTTTTTT. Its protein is CSVARDRATGELFF.

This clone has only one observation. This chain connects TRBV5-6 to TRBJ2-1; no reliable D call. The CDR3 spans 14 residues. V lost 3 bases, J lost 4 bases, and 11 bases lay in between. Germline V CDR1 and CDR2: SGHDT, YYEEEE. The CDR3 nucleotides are TGTGCCAGCAGCTCCATCAGGAAGTACAATGAGCAGTTCTTC. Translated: CASSSIRKYNEQFF.

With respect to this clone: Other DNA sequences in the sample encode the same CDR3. Written as DNA, the CDR3 is TGTGCCAGCTCTCCGACAGGGGCCTCTGGAAACACCATATATTTT. Translation gives CASSPTGASGNTIYF. The chain combines TRBV18 with TRBJ1-3; TRBD1 matches at 8 bases. The trim removed 6 bases at V and 0 bases at J, leaving 4 bases unmatched. This CDR3 comprises 15 residues. Germline CDR1 is KGHSH and CDR2 is LQKENI.

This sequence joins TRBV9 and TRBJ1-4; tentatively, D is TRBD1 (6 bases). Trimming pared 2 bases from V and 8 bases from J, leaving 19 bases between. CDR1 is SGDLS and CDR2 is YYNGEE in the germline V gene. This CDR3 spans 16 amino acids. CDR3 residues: CASSVRFRDMREKLFF. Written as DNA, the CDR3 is TGTGCCAGCAGCGTGAGGTTTCGGGACATGAGGGAAAAACTGTTTTTT.

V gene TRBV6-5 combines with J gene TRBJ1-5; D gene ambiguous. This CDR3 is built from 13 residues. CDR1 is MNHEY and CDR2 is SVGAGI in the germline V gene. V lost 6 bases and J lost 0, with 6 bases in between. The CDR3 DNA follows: TGTGCCAGCAGGGGCCGTAGCAATCAGCCCCAGCATTTT. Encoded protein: CASRGRSNQPQHF.

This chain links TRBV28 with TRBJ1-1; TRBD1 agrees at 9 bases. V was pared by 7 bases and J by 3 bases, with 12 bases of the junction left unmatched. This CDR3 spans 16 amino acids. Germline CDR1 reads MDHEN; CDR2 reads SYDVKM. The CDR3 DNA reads TGTGCCAGCACCTTAGACGGGACAGGGAGATACACTGAAGCTTTCTTT. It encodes CASTLDGTGRYTEAFF.

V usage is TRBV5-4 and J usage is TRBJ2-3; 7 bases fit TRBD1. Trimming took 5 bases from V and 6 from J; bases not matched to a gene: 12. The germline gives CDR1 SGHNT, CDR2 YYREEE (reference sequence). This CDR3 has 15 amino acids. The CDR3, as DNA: TGTGCCAGCAGTCCACAGACAGGGTTTACGGATACGCAGTATTTT. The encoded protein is CASSPQTGFTDTQYF.

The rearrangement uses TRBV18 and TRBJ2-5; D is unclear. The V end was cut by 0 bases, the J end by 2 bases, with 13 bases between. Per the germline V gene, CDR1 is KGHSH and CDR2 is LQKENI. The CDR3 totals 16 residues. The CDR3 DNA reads TGTGCCAGCTCACCACCAAGTAATCAGGTTCAAGAGACCCAGTACTTC. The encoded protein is CASSPPSNQVQETQYF.

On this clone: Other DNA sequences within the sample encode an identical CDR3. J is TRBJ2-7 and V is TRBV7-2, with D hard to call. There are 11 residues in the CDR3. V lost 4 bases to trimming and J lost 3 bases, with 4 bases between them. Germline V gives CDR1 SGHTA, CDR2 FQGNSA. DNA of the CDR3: TGTGCCAGCAGCTCATACTACGAGCAGTACTTC. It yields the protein CASSSYYEQYF.

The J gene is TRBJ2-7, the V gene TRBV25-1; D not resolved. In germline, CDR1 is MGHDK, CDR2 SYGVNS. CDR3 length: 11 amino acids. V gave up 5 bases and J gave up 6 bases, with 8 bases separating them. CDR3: CASSSWSEQYF. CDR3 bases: TGTGCCAGCAGTAGCTGGAGCGAGCAGTACTTC.

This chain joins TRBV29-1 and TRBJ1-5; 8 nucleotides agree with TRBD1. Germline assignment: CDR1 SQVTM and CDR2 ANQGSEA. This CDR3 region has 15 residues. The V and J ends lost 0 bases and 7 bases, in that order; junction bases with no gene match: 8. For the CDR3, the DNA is TGCAGCGTTGAAGAACATGGACAGGGTGGACAGCCCCAGCATTTT. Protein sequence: CSVEEHGQGGQPQHF.

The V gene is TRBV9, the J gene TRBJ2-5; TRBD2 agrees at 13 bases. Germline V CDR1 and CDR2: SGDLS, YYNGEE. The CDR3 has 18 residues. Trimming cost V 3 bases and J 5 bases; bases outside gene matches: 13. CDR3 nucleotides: TGTGCCAGCAGCGCCCCCGCGGGGACTAGCGGGATCAGGGAGACCCAGTACTTC. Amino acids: CASSAPAGTSGIRETQYF.